This T cell receptor (beta chain) appears in the sequencing data of a study of blood T cell repertoires in COVID-19. Study-wide background: Specimens from acute and convalescent COVID-19 originated in the United States, Italy and Spain.

Under the authors' procedure: How many nucleated cells were present was estimated from reference gene primer amplification. Measured with immunoSEQ multiplex PCR; TCRdb has only the in-frame clones, and not every one. Clone size and V and J calls were adopted from that table, with D and trimming inferred from the DNA. The sample has nearly 110,000 clones, about 82% seen once. CDR1 and CDR2 (germline): LNHDA, SQIVND (reference sequence). This CDR3 has 13 residues. J gave up 4 bases and V 3 bases, and 1 base lay outside the gene matches. Comments on this clone: The same CDR3 can be traced to other DNA sequences in this sample.

The clonotype originates from a man older than 75 with COVID-19, enrolled during active disease. Specimen: peripheral blood. The chain joins TRBV19 to TRBJ1-2, with 8 bases fitting TRBD1. The chain's CDR3 is CASSITGGYGYTF. For the CDR3, the DNA is TGTGCCAGTAGTATCACAGGGGGCTATGGCTACACCTTC.